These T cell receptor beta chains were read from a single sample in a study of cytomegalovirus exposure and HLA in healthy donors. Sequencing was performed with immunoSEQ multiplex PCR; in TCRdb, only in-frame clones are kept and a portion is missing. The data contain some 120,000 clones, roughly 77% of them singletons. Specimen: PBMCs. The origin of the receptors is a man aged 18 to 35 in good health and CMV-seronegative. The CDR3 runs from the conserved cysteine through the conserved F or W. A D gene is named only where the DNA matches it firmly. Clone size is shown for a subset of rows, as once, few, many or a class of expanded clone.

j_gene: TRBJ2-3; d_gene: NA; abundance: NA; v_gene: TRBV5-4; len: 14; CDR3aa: CASSLGLVTDTQYF; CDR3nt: TGTGCCAGCAGCTTGGGACTGGTCACAGATACGCAGTATTTT
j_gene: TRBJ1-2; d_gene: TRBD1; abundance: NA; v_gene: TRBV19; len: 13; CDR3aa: CASSGQGASGYTF; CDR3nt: TGTGCCAGTAGCGGGCAGGGGGCCAGTGGCTACACCTTC
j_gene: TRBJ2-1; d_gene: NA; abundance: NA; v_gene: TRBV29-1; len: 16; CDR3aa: CSVEEIRTRFPKEQFF; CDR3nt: TGCAGCGTTGAAGAGATAAGGACAAGATTCCCTAAGGAGCAGTTCTTC
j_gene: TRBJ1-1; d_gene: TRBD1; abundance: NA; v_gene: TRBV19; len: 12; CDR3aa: CASINRGTEAFF; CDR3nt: TGTGCCAGTATAAACAGGGGAACTGAAGCTTTCTTT
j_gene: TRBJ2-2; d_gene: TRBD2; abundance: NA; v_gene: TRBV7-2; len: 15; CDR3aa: CASSLERGFSGELFF; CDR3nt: TGTGCCAGCAGCTTAGAGCGGGGTTTTAGCGGGGAGCTGTTTTTT
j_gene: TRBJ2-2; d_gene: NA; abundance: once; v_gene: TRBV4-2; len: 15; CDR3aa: CASSQVDREAGELFF; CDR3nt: TGTGCCAGCAGCCAAGTCGATAGGGAGGCCGGGGAGCTGTTTTTT
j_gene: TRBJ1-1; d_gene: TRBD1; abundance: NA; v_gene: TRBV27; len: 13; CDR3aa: CASKGPGGTEAFF; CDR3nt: TGTGCCAGCAAGGGGCCAGGGGGTACTGAAGCTTTCTTT
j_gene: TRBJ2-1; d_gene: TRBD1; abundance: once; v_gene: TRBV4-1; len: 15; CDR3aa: CASSLQGASYNEQFF; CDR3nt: TGCGCCAGCAGCTTACAGGGGGCCTCCTACAATGAGCAGTTCTTC
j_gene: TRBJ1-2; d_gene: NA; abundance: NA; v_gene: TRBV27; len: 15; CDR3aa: CASSLLAGYVYGYTF; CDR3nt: TGTGCCAGCAGTTTATTGGCAGGGTACGTCTATGGCTACACCTTC
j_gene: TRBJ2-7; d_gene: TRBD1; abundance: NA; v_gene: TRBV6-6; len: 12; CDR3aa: CASSRTGGEQYF; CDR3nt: TGTGCCAGCAGTAGGACAGGGGGGGAGCAGTACTTC
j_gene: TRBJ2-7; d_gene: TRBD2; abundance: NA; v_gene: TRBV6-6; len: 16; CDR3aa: CASGGTSGGVSYEQYF; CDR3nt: TGTGCCAGCGGGGGGACTAGCGGGGGGGTGTCCTACGAGCAGTACTTC
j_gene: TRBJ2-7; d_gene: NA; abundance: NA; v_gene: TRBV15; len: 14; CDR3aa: CATSSGGTSYEQYF; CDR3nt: TGTGCCACCAGCAGTGGTGGGACAAGCTACGAGCAGTACTTC
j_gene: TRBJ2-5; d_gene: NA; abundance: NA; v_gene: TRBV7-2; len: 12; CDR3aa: CASSLTRETQYF; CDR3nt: TGTGCCAGCAGCCTGACTCGAGAGACCCAGTACTTC
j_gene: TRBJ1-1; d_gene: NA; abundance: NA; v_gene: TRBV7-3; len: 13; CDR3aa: CASSLLPWETTFF; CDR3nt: TGTGCCAGCAGCTTACTCCCTTGGGAGACAACTTTCTTT
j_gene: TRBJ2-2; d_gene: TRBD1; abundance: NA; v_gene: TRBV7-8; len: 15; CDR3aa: CASSSRDRDTGELFF; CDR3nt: TGTGCCAGCAGCTCCCGGGACAGGGACACCGGGGAGCTGTTTTTT
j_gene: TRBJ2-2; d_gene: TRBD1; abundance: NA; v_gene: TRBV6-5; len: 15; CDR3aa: CASSYDRDNTGELFF; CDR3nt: TGTGCCAGCAGTTACGACAGGGATAACACCGGGGAGCTGTTTTTT
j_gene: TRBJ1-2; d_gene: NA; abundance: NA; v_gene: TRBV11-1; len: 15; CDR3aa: CASSLNPESGYGYTF; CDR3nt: TGTGCCAGCAGCCTAAATCCAGAATCGGGCTATGGCTACACCTTC
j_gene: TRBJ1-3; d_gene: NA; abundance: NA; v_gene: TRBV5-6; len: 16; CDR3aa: CASSSTSGNSGNTIYF; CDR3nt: TGTGCCAGCAGCTCAACCTCAGGAAACTCTGGAAACACCATATATTTT
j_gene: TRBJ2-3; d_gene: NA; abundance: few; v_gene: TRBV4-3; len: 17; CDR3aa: CASSQDGMGALTDTQYF; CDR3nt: TGCGCCAGCAGCCAAGATGGGATGGGGGCCCTGACAGATACGCAGTATTTT
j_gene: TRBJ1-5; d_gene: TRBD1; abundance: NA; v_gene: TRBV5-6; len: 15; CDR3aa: CASSFRDRSNQPQHF; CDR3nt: TGTGCCAGCAGCTTCCGGGACAGGTCAAATCAGCCCCAGCATTTT
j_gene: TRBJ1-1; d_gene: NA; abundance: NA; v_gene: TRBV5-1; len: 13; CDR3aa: CASSFQSGTEAFF; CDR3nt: TGCGCCAGCAGCTTCCAATCAGGTACTGAAGCTTTCTTT
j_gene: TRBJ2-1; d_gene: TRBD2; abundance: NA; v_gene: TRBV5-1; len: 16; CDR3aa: CASSRLAGGRDNEQFF; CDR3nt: TGCGCCAGCAGCAGACTAGCGGGGGGCCGGGACAATGAGCAGTTCTTC
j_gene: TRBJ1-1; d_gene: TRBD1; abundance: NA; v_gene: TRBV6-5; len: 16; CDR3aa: CASSYSPQGAGTEAFF; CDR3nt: TGTGCCAGCAGTTACTCCCCACAGGGGGCCGGGACTGAAGCTTTCTTT
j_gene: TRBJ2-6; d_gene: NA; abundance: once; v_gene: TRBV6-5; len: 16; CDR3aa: CASSYGTVSGANVLTF; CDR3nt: TGTGCCAGCAGTTATGGAACAGTCTCTGGGGCCAACGTCCTGACTTTC
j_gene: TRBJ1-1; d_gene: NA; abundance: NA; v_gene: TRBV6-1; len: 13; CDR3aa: CASSSPGNTEAFF; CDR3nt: TGTGCCAGCAGCAGCCCAGGGAACACTGAAGCTTTCTTT
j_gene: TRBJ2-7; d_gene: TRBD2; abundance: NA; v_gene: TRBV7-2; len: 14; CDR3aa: CASSLESGGPLKYF; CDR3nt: TGTGCCAGCAGCTTAGAGAGCGGGGGGCCTCTGAAGTACTTC
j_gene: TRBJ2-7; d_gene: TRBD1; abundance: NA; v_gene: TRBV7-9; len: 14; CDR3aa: CASSIGTGGNEQYF; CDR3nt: TGTGCCAGCAGCATCGGGACAGGGGGCAACGAGCAGTACTTC
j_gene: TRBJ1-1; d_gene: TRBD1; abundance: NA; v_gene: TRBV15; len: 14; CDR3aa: CATSTGQLNTEAFF; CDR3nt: TGTGCCACCAGCACGGGACAGCTGAACACTGAAGCTTTCTTT
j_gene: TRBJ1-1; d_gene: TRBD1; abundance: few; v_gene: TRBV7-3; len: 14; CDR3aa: CASSIGQGHTEAFF; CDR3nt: TGTGCCAGCAGCATAGGACAGGGGCACACTGAAGCTTTCTTT
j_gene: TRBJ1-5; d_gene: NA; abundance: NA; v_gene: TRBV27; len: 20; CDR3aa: CASSLWFPGTPDHSNQPQHF; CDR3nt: TGTGCCAGCAGTTTATGGTTTCCCGGGACACCCGATCATAGCAATCAGCCCCAGCATTTT
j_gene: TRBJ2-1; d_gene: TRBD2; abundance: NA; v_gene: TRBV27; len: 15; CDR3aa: CASSQRGANYNEQFF; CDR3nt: TGTGCCAGCAGTCAGCGGGGGGCCAACTACAATGAGCAGTTCTTC
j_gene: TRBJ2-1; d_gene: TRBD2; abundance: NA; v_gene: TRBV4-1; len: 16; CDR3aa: CASSQGYGGGSNEQFF; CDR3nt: TGCGCCAGCAGCCAAGGATATGGCGGGGGGTCCAATGAGCAGTTCTTC
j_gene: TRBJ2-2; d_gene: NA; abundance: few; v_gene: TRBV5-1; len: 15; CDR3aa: CASSLRLSNTGELFF; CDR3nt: TGCGCCAGCAGCTTGAGACTCAGTAACACCGGGGAGCTGTTTTTT
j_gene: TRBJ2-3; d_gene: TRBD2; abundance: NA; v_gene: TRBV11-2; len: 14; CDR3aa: CASKAGGIGDTQYF; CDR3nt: TGTGCCAGTAAAGCGGGGGGCATTGGAGATACGCAGTATTTT
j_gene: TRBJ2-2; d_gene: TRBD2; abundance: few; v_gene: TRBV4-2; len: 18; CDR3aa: CASSQEPSGGWDTGELFF; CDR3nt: TGTGCCAGCAGCCAAGAACCTAGCGGGGGGTGGGACACCGGGGAGCTGTTTTTT
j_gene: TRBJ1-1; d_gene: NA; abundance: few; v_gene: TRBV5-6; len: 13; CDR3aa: CASSLGPEEFPFF; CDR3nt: TGTGCCAGCAGCTTGGGACCAGAGGAGTTTCCTTTCTTT
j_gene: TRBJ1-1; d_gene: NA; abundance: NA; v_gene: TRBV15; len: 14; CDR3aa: CATSRGETNTEAFF; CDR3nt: TGTGCCACCAGCAGAGGGGAGACGAACACTGAAGCTTTCTTT
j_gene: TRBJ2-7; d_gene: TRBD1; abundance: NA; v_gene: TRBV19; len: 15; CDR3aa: CASSPGQGLTYEQYF; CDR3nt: TGTGCCAGTAGTCCAGGACAGGGTTTGACCTACGAGCAGTACTTC
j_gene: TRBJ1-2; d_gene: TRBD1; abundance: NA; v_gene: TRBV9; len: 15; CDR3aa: CASSLRDRGGSGYTF; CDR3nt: TGTGCCAGCAGTCTCCGGGACAGGGGAGGGAGTGGCTACACCTTC
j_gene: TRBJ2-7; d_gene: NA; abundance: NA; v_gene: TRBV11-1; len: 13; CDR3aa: CASSFRGNYEQYF; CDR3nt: TGTGCCAGCAGCTTCCGGGGGAACTACGAGCAGTACTTC
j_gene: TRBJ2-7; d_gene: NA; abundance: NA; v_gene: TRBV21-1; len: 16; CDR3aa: CASSKGGTSENYEQYF; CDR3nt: TGTGCCAGCAGCAAGGGCGGGACTAGCGAGAACTACGAGCAGTACTTC
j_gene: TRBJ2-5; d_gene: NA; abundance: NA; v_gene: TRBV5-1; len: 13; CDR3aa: CASSLAGGAEQYF; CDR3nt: TGCGCCAGCAGCTTGGCCGGAGGGGCGGAGCAGTACTTC
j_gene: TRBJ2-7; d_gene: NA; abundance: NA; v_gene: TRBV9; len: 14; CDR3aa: CASSVGSQGREQYF; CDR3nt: TGTGCCAGCAGCGTGGGCTCCCAAGGGAGGGAGCAGTACTTC
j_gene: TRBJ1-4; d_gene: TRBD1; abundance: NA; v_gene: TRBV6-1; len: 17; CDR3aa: CASSVGQGGATNEKLFF; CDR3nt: TGTGCCAGCAGTGTGGGACAGGGGGGGGCAACTAATGAAAAACTGTTTTTT
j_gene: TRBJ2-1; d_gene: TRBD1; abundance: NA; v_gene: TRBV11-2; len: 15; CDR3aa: CASSSIPGTGNEQFF; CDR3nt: TGTGCCAGCAGCTCAATTCCCGGGACAGGGAATGAGCAGTTCTTC
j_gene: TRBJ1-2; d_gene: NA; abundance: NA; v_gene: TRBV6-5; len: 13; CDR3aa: CASSYSPGDGYTF; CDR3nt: TGTGCCAGCAGTTACTCACCAGGTGATGGCTACACCTTC
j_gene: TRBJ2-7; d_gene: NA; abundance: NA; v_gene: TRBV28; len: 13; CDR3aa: CASSPAGGYEQYF; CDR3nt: TGTGCCAGCAGCCCCGCCGGAGGCTACGAGCAGTACTTC
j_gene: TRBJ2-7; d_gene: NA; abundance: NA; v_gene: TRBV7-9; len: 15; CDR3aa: CASSSGSPSSYEQYF; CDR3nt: TGTGCCAGCAGTTCCGGGAGTCCCAGCTCCTACGAGCAGTACTTC
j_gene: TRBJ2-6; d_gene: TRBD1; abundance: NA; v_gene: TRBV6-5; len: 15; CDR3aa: CASSYQGAGANVLTF; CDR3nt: TGTGCCAGCAGTTACCAGGGGGCTGGGGCCAACGTCCTGACTTTC
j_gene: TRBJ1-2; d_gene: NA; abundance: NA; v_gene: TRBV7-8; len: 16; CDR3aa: CASSLAYSRGGNGYTF; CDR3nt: TGTGCCAGCAGCTTAGCTTACAGTCGGGGGGGAAATGGCTACACCTTC
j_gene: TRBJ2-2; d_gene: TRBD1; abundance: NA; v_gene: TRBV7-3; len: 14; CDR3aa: CASSLGQATGELFF; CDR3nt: TGTGCCAGCAGCTTAGGACAGGCCACCGGGGAGCTGTTTTTT
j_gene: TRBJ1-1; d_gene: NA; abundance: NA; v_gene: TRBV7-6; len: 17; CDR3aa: CASSSRGRGGVNTEAFF; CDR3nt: TGTGCCAGCAGCTCTAGGGGAAGGGGCGGGGTGAACACTGAAGCTTTCTTT
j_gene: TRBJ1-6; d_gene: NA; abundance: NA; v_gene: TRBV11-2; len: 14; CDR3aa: CASSLRGGNSPLHF; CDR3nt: TGTGCCAGCAGCTTACGGGGAGGTAATTCACCCCTCCACTTT
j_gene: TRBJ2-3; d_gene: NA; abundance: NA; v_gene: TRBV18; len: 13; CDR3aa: CASSREGVDTQYF; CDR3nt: TGTGCCAGCTCACGCGAGGGGGTAGATACGCAGTATTTT
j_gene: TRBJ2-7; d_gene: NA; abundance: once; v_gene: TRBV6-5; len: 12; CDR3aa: CASSRTAYEQYF; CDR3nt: TGTGCCAGCAGCCGGACAGCTTACGAGCAGTACTTC
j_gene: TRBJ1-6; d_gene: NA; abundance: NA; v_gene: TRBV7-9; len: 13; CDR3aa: CASSPNNNSPLHF; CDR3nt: TGTGCCAGCAGCCCGAACAATAATTCACCCCTCCACTTT
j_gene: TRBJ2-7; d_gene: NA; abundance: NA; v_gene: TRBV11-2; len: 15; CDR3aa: CASSLEGTGHYEQYF; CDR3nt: TGTGCCAGCAGCTTAGAGGGAACAGGGCACTACGAGCAGTACTTC
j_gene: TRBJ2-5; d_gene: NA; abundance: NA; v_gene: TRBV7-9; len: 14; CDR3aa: CASSLLASPETQYF; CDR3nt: TGTGCCAGCAGCTTATTGGCTAGCCCCGAGACCCAGTACTTC
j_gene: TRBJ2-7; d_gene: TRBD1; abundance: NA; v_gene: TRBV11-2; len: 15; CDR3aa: CASSYGQGASYEQYF; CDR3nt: TGTGCCAGCAGCTATGGTCAGGGGGCATCCTACGAGCAGTACTTC